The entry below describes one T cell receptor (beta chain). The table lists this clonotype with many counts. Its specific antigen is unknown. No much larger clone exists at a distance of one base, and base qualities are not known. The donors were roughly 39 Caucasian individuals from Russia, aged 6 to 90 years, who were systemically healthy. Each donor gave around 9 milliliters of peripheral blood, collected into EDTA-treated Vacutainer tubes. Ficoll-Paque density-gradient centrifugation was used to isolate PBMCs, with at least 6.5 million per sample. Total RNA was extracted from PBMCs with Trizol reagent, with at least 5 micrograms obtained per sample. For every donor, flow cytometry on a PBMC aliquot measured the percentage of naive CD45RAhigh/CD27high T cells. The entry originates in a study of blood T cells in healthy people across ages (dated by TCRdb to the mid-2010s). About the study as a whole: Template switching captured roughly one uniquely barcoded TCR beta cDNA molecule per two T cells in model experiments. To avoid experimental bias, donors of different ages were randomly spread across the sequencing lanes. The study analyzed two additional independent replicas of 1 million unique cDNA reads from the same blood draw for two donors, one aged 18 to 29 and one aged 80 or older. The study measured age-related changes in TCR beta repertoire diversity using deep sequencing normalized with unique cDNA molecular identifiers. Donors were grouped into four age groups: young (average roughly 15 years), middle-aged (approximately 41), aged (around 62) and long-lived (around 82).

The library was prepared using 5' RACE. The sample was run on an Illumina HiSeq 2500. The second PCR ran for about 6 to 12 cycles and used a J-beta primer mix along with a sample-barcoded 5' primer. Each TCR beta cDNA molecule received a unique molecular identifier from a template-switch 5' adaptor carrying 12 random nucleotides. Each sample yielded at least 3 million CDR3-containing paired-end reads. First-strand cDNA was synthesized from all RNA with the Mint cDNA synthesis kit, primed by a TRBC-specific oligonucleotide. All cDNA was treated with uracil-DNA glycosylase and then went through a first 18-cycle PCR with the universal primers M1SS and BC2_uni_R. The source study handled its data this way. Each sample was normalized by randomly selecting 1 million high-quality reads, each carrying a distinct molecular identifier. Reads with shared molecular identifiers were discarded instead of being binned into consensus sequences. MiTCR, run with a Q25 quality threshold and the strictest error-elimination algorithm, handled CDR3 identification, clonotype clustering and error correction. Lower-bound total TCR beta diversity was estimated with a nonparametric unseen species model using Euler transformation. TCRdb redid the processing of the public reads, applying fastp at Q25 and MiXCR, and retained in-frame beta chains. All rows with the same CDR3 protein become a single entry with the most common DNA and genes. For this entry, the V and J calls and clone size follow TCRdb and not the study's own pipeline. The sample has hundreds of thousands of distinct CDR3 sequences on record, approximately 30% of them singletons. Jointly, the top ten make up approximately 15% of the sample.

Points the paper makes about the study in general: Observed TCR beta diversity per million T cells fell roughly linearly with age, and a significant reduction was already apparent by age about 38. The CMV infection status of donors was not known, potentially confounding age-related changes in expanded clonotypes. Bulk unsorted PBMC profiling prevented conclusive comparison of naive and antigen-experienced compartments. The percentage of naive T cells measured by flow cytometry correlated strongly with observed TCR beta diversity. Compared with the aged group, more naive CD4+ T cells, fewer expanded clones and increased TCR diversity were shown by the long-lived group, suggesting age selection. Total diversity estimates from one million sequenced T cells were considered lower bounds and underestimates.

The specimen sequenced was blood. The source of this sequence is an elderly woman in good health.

The nucleotides are TGCGCCAGCAGCCCGGGACAGGGTCTCGAGCAGTACTTC. It translates as CASSPGQGLEQYF. The receptor chain draws on TRBV5-1 and TRBJ2-7; a stretch of 9 junction bases matches TRBD1. Measured from the cysteine to the phenylalanine, the CDR3 is 13 residues long. Only the CDR3 region is kept as DNA, spanning 39 bases read in frame from base 1. The germline V gene specifies SGHRS as CDR1 and YFSETQ as CDR2. Compared with germline, V lacks 4 bases and J lacks 6 bases; bases without a gene match: 5.